The clone carrying this TCR beta chain is categorized as large. No antigen is known for it. A mixed TRB-A/B primer pool amplified rearranged TRB by multiplex touch-down PCR. TCRdb reprocessed the multiplex PCR reads with MiXCR, giving one entry per CDR3 protein. The table records 2,000 to 3,000 distinct CDR3 sequences, 30% to 35% of them present only once. The data derive from a study of T cell repertoires in aging, cancer and after chemotherapy. Findings and caveats of the study: In healthy donors, age-related TCR diversity loss mainly reflected lost richness.

Trimming stripped 2 bases from V and 3 bases from J, with 14 bases between. CDR1 MNHEY and CDR2 SVGAGI come from the germline V gene. This CDR3 spans 15 amino acids. Amplification of TCR beta used genomic DNA extracted from peripheral blood. The material sequenced was blood. This receptor was identified in a human donor with a solid tumor. V usage is TRBV6-5 and J usage is TRBJ2-7, with D perhaps given as TRBD1 or TRBD2 (6 bases each). CDR3 amino acids: CASSYERGAGYEQYF. CDR3 bases: TGTGCCAGCAGTTACGAGAGGGGGGCGGGCTACGAGCAGTACTTC.